These T cell receptor beta chains were read from a single sample in a study of CD8+ T cells in alopecia areata. Assay: immunoSEQ multiplex PCR; the TCRdb copy retains only in-frame clones and omits some. There are under 7,500 clones in the sample; around 70% occur only once, and 16% lies in the top ten. This sample comprised skin, obtained at week 4, from a patient treated with tofacitinib. The source is a human donor with alopecia areata. The CDR3 runs from the conserved cysteine through the conserved F or W. A D gene is named only where the DNA matches it firmly. Where a row states a size, it is once, few, many or the class of an expanded clone; other rows omit it.

size: NA
D: NA
length: 14
V: TRBV13
J: TRBJ1-4
DNA: TGTGCCAGCAGCTCCTCGGAAAGGGGCCAGAAACTGTTTTTT
CDR3: CASSSSERGQKLFF

size: NA
D: NA
length: 15
V: TRBV7-9
J: TRBJ2-3
DNA: TGTGCCAGCAGCCCCCTTAGTGGGCAGGGCCATACGCAGTATTTT
CDR3: CASSPLSGQGHTQYF

size: NA
D: NA
length: 15
V: TRBV12-5
J: TRBJ1-1
DNA: TGTGCTAGTGGTATCCCCCGGGCCAAGAACACTGAAGCTTTCTTT
CDR3: CASGIPRAKNTEAFF

size: NA
D: NA
length: 13
V: TRBV7-2
J: TRBJ2-7
DNA: TGTGCCAGCAGCTTAGTAATCCTCTACGAGCAGTACTTC
CDR3: CASSLVILYEQYF

size: NA
D: NA
length: 15
V: TRBV2
J: TRBJ2-1
DNA: TGTGCCAGCAGTGAGGGGTTCCGCTCCTACAATGAGCAGTTCTTC
CDR3: CASSEGFRSYNEQFF

size: once
D: NA
length: 13
V: TRBV5-8
J: TRBJ1-2
DNA: TGTGCCAGCAGCTTGGAGGGCAACTATGGCTACACCTTC
CDR3: CASSLEGNYGYTF

size: NA
D: TRBD1
length: 16
V: TRBV28
J: TRBJ2-1
DNA: TGTGCCAGCAGTTTAGGGACAGGTAGGGCCGGCAATGAGCAGTTCTTC
CDR3: CASSLGTGRAGNEQFF

size: NA
D: NA
length: 14
V: TRBV9
J: TRBJ2-1
DNA: TGTGCCAGCAGCCCCTCCTGGGGCCTAGATGAGCAGTTCTTC
CDR3: CASSPSWGLDEQFF

size: few
D: NA
length: 17
V: TRBV7-9
J: TRBJ1-2
DNA: TGTGCCAGCAGCCTTACCCGCGGAGCTCGTGGGGATTATGGCTACACCTTC
CDR3: CASSLTRGARGDYGYTF

size: NA
D: NA
length: 14
V: TRBV4-3
J: TRBJ1-2
DNA: TGCGCCAGCAGCCAAGTGAGGCAGGAAGATGGCTACACCTTC
CDR3: CASSQVRQEDGYTF

size: NA
D: NA
length: 12
V: TRBV25-1
J: TRBJ1-1
DNA: TGTGCCAGCACCTACGGCCCTTGGGAAGCTTTCTTT
CDR3: CASTYGPWEAFF

size: once
D: NA
length: 13
V: TRBV7-8
J: TRBJ1-1
DNA: TGTGCCAGTGAGCCCCCCAGGGACACTGAAGCTTTCTTT
CDR3: CASEPPRDTEAFF

size: NA
D: TRBD1
length: 15
V: TRBV5-1
J: TRBJ1-1
DNA: TGCGCCAGCAGCTTCGGGACAGGGGAGGGAACTGAAGCTTTCTTT
CDR3: CASSFGTGEGTEAFF

size: NA
D: NA
length: 16
V: TRBV2
J: TRBJ1-5
DNA: TGTGCCAGCACCGAGAGGGGAGGGGCGATCAATCAGCCCCAGCATTTT
CDR3: CASTERGGAINQPQHF

size: few
D: NA
length: 13
V: TRBV30
J: TRBJ2-3
DNA: TGTGCCTGGAAGCGAGAAGACACAGATACGCAGTATTTT
CDR3: CAWKREDTDTQYF

size: once
D: NA
length: 13
V: TRBV2
J: TRBJ2-7
DNA: TGTGCCAGCAGTGAAGGAGGGCCCTACGAGCAGTACTTC
CDR3: CASSEGGPYEQYF

size: NA
D: NA
length: 15
V: TRBV5-1
J: TRBJ2-3
DNA: TGCGCCAGCAGCTTGGTGGGGGAGCTCACAGATACGCAGTATTTT
CDR3: CASSLVGELTDTQYF

size: NA
D: TRBD1
length: 15
V: TRBV7-3
J: TRBJ1-1
DNA: TGTGCCAGCAGCCCACGGACAGGGGTGAACACTGAAGCTTTCTTT
CDR3: CASSPRTGVNTEAFF

size: once
D: TRBD1
length: 15
V: TRBV5-8
J: TRBJ2-1
DNA: TGTGCCAGCAGCTTTGCGGGACAGGGGAGAGATGAGCAGTTCTTC
CDR3: CASSFAGQGRDEQFF

size: NA
D: NA
length: 12
V: TRBV10-1
J: TRBJ2-2
DNA: TGCGCCAGCAGTGATTGGACCGGGGAGCTGTTTTTT
CDR3: CASSDWTGELFF

size: once
D: NA
length: 14
V: TRBV9
J: TRBJ1-1
DNA: TGTGCCAGCAGCTCCCGGGGTGGGGAGGCTGAAGCTTTCTTT
CDR3: CASSSRGGEAEAFF

size: few
D: NA
length: 17
V: TRBV4-1
J: TRBJ1-5
DNA: TGCGCCAGCAGCCAAGATACATATAGGACCGCATATCAGCCCCAGCATTTT
CDR3: CASSQDTYRTAYQPQHF

size: once
D: NA
length: 15
V: TRBV7-2
J: TRBJ1-4
DNA: TGTGCCAGCAGCTTAGCGGGTACAAATAATGAAAAACTGTTTTTT
CDR3: CASSLAGTNNEKLFF

size: NA
D: NA
length: 16
V: TRBV6-6
J: TRBJ1-2
DNA: TGTGCCAGCAGTTACTCACAAGGCGGGGCGGATTATAGCTACACCTTC
CDR3: CASSYSQGGADYSYTF

size: NA
D: TRBD1
length: 14
V: TRBV19
J: TRBJ1-1
DNA: TGTGCCAGTAGTATTAAACAGGGGAGCACTGAAGCTTTCTTT
CDR3: CASSIKQGSTEAFF

size: NA
D: TRBD1
length: 14
V: TRBV7-8
J: TRBJ1-2
DNA: TGTGCCAGCAGCCCCTATACAGGGGGTAAAGGCTACACCTTC
CDR3: CASSPYTGGKGYTF

size: NA
D: NA
length: 15
V: TRBV19
J: TRBJ2-7
DNA: TGTGCCAGTAGTATGATAGGGGAAACCTCCTACGAGCAGTACTTC
CDR3: CASSMIGETSYEQYF

size: NA
D: NA
length: 13
V: TRBV5-1
J: TRBJ2-7
DNA: TGCGCCAGCAGTTCCAGGATGGCGGCCGAGCAGTACTTC
CDR3: CASSSRMAAEQYF

size: once
D: TRBD2
length: 15
V: TRBV4-2
J: TRBJ2-3
DNA: TGTGCCAGCGGATCGGGGGGGCGGGGCACAGATACGCAGTATTTT
CDR3: CASGSGGRGTDTQYF

size: NA
D: TRBD1
length: 14
V: TRBV27
J: TRBJ2-7
DNA: TGTGCCAGCAGCGCCGGCAGGGGGTCGTACGAGCAGTACTTC
CDR3: CASSAGRGSYEQYF

size: NA
D: NA
length: 13
V: TRBV7-9
J: TRBJ2-7
DNA: TGTGCCAGCAGCTTATCGGACAGCCACGAGCAGTACTTC
CDR3: CASSLSDSHEQYF

size: NA
D: TRBD2
length: 16
V: TRBV6-6
J: TRBJ2-7
DNA: TGTGCCAGCAGCCTTATCCTAACTAGCGGGAACTACGAGCAGTACTTC
CDR3: CASSLILTSGNYEQYF

size: NA
D: NA
length: 15
V: TRBV5-6
J: TRBJ2-1
DNA: TGTGCCAGCAGCGGGACGTCAGGCTCCTACAATGAGCAGTTCTTC
CDR3: CASSGTSGSYNEQFF

size: few
D: TRBD1
length: 15
V: TRBV5-1
J: TRBJ2-7
DNA: TGCGCCAGCAGCTATAACGACAGGGGGACCTACGAGCAGTACTTC
CDR3: CASSYNDRGTYEQYF

size: NA
D: NA
length: 15
V: TRBV7-2
J: TRBJ1-5
DNA: TGTGCCAGCATCTTACCCCGACAGTCCAATCAGCCCCAGCATTTT
CDR3: CASILPRQSNQPQHF

size: NA
D: NA
length: 13
V: TRBV10-2
J: TRBJ1-2
DNA: TGCGCCAGCAGTGAGTTTGGACCAACTGGCTACACCTTC
CDR3: CASSEFGPTGYTF

size: few
D: NA
length: 13
V: TRBV27
J: TRBJ2-7
DNA: TGTGCCAGCAGTTTAGGAACGGCGCGCGAGCAGTACTTC
CDR3: CASSLGTAREQYF

size: once
D: NA
length: 17
V: TRBV19
J: TRBJ2-1
DNA: TGTGCCAGTAGTCGGGATACCCGTGCCATTGGGTACAATGAGCAGTTCTTC
CDR3: CASSRDTRAIGYNEQFF

size: NA
D: TRBD1
length: 16
V: TRBV6-5
J: TRBJ1-6
DNA: TGTGCCAGCAGTTACCAAACAGGGGGGTATAATTCACCCCTCCACTTT
CDR3: CASSYQTGGYNSPLHF

size: NA
D: NA
length: 15
V: TRBV5-5
J: TRBJ2-4
DNA: TGTGCCAGCAGCGTCGGGACTGCCGCCAAAAACATTCAGTACTTC
CDR3: CASSVGTAAKNIQYF

size: once
D: NA
length: 17
V: TRBV14
J: TRBJ2-1
DNA: TGTGCCAGCAGCCAAGATCTAGGGACGGCCTCCTACAATGAGCAGTTCTTC
CDR3: CASSQDLGTASYNEQFF